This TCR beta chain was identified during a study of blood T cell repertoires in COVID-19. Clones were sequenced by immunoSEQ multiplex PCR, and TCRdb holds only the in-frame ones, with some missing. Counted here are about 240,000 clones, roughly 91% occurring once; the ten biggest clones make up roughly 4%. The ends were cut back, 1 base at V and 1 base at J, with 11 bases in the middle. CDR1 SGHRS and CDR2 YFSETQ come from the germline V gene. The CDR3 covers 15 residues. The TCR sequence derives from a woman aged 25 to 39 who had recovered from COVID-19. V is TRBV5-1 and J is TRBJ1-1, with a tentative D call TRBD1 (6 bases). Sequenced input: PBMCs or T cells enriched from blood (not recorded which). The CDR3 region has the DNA TGCGCCAGCAGCTTGCGGGGGGGCACGAACACTGAAGCTTTCTTT. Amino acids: CASSLRGGTNTEAFF.